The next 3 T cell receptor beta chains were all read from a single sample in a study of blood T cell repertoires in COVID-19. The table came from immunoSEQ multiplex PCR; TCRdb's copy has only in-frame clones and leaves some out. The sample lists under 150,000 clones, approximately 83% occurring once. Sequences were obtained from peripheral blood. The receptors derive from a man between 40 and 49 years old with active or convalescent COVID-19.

DNA for the CDR3: TGTGCCAGCAGCCCGGCCCTGAGGGGGGGGCAAGAGACCCAGTACTTC. Protein product: CASSPALRGGQETQYF. The chain carries TRBV5-4 and TRBJ2-5; D perhaps matches TRBD2 (7 bases). Germline loops: CDR1 SGHNT, CDR2 YYREEE (reference sequence). The CDR3 loop spans 16 amino acids. V was trimmed by 4 bases and J by 2 bases, leaving 18 bases between them.

The CDR3 sequence is CAWSSSTDTQYF. In DNA form, the CDR3 reads TGTGCCTGGAGTAGCAGCACAGATACGCAGTATTTT. The chain is built from TRBV30 and TRBJ2-3; no clear D. The CDR3 is 12 amino acids. With 2 bases removed from V and 0 bases from J, the gap between germline ends came to 3 bases. CDR1 GTSNPN and CDR2 SVGIG come from the germline V gene (reference sequence).

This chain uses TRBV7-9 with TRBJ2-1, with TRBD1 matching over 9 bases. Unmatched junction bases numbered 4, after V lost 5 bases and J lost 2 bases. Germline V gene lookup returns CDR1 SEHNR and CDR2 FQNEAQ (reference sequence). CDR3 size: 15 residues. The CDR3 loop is CASSPRTGAYNEQFF. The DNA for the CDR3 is TGTGCCAGCAGCCCCAGGACAGGGGCCTACAATGAGCAGTTCTTC. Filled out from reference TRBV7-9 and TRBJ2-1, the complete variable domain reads DTGVSQNPRHKITKRGQNVTFRCDPISEHNRLYWYRQTLGQGPEFLTYFQNEAQLEKSRLLSDRFSAERPKGSFSTLEIQRTEQGDSAMYLCASSPRTGAYNEQFFGPGTRLTVL.